This T cell receptor beta chain was recovered during a study of T cell responses to AZD1222 COVID-19 vaccine. The repertoire was sequenced with immunoSEQ multiplex PCR; TCRdb's copy has only in-frame clones and lacks some. This sample yields around 180,000 clones, of which about 90% are seen a single time; 2.5% to 3% belongs to the top ten. CDR1 is SGHRS, CDR2 YFSETQ, per germline. The CDR3 loop spans 14 amino acids. The V gene lost 0 bases and the J gene lost 1 base, with 7 bases spanning the gap. The specimen was peripheral blood, collected on day 0 of AZD1222 vaccination. The clonotype was recovered from an adult in good health. The V gene is TRBV5-1, the J gene TRBJ1-1; D gene unclear. CDR3 sequence (DNA): TGCGCCAGCAGCTTGGAGGGCGCGAACACTGAAGCTTTCTTT. Amino acid sequence: CASSLEGANTEAFF.